The 8 T cell receptor beta chains in this list originate from one sample, sequenced in a study of CD8 T cells in Susac syndrome. Reverse transcription of roughly 0.5 to 1 ug RNA used random hexamers. Each CDR3 protein gets one entry after TCRdb re-called the immunoSEQ multiplex PCR reads with MiXCR. The table lists tens of thousands of distinct CDR3 sequences, around 96% of them singletons. Sequenced input: CD8+ T cells from PBMCs. These receptors originate from a human donor with Susac syndrome.

This chain links TRBV20-1 with TRBJ1-6; no clear D gene. From germline, CDR1 is DFQATT and CDR2 SNEGSKA (reference sequence). The length of the CDR3 is 14 residues. Trimming removed 3 bases at V and 0 bases at J, with 6 bases between. The chain's CDR3 is CSASGVSYNSPLHF. In DNA, the CDR3 is TGCAGTGCTAGCGGCGTCTCCTATAATTCACCCCTCCACTTT.

The chain employs TRBV4-3 and TRBJ2-7; D is perhaps TRBD2 (6 bases). The CDR3 extends over 14 amino acids. Germline V gene sequence: CDR1 LGHNA, CDR2 YSLEER. V lost 0 bases and J lost 2, with 8 bases in between. The DNA of the CDR3 is TGCGCCAGCAGCCAAGAGGGGGGAGCCTACGAGCAGTACTTC. Amino acid sequence: CASSQEGGAYEQYF.

The rearrangement uses TRBV28 and TRBJ1-4; weak D call: TRBD1 (5 bases). Deletions cut 5 bases from V and 5 bases from J, with 18 bases between. CDR1 and CDR2 from the germline V gene are MDHEN and SYDVKM. The CDR3 loop spans 16 amino acids. The CDR3 coding sequence is TGTGCCAGCAGTCCCGATCTCAGGGTAAAGAATGAAAAACTGTTTTTT. It encodes CASSPDLRVKNEKLFF. Supplemented by reference TRBV28 and TRBJ1-4, the full variable domain reads DVKVTQSSRYLVKRTGEKVFLECVQDMDHENMFWYRQDPGLGLRLIYFSYDVKMKEKGDIPEGYSVSREKKERFSLILESASTNQTSMYLCASSPDLRVKNEKLFFGSGTQLSVL.

This chain joins TRBV30 and TRBJ1-5; D possibly corresponds to TRBD1 (5 bases). Looked up from germline, CDR1 is GTSNPN and CDR2 is SVGIG (reference sequence). The CDR3 length is 14 residues. Trimming left V 4 bases short and J 5 bases short, with 15 bases between. The CDR3 DNA reads TGTGCCTGGAAAACAGGCCGGGAAGATCAGCCCCAGCATTTT. Encoded protein: CAWKTGREDQPQHF.

The genes are TRBV7-9 and TRBJ1-1; D is unresolved. V dropped 7 bases and J dropped 0 bases, with 12 bases sitting between them. The CDR3 is made up of 14 amino acids. Germline CDR1 reads SEHNR; CDR2 reads FQNEAQ (reference sequence). The CDR3 DNA reads as TGTGCCAGCACCGGTGGAGGGCTGAACACTGAAGCTTTCTTT. Protein product: CASTGGGLNTEAFF.

The V call is TRBV20-1, the J call TRBJ1-5, with D uncertain. CDR1 DFQATT and CDR2 SNEGSKA come from the germline V gene (reference sequence). The CDR3 has 14 residues. V lost 8 bases and J lost 0, with 14 bases in between. This CDR3 reads CSSRSYLSNQPQHF. The CDR3, as DNA: TGCAGTTCACGGTCTTACCTTAGCAATCAGCCCCAGCATTTT.

The DNA for the CDR3 is TGTGCCACCAGAAAGCGTCGGGACAGGGACTACGAGCAGTACTTC. It codes for CATRKRRDRDYEQYF. This rearrangement joins TRBV19 to TRBJ2-7; TRBD1 matches 9 bases. The germline V gene has CDR1 LNHDA and CDR2 SQIVND (reference sequence). Losses at the gene ends were 10 bases for V and 3 bases for J; bases not matched to a gene: 13. CDR3 length equals 15 residues.

The chain links TRBV20-1 to TRBJ1-2; D might be TRBD1 (5 bases). The V and J ends lost 0 bases and 5 bases respectively, with 16 bases between them. The CDR3 has 15 amino acids. Germline CDR1 and CDR2: DFQATT and SNEGSKA (reference sequence). CDR3 nucleotide sequence: TGCAGTGCTAGAGATAAGTCCCAGGGAGCGTATGGCTACACCTTC. Residues: CSARDKSQGAYGYTF.